This T cell receptor (beta chain) came from a study of blood T cell repertoires in COVID-19. Across the whole study: Samples taken during acute and convalescent COVID-19 were collected in the United States, Italy and Spain.

Germline CDR1 and CDR2: MNHEY and SVGAGI. Trimming shortened V by 10 bases and J by 6 bases, and 19 bases separated the two germline ends. The CDR3 extends over 14 amino acids. Original processing notes: Quantification of nucleated cells was approximated via reference gene primer amplification. The assay was immunoSEQ multiplex PCR, and TCRdb's table has in-frame clones only and misses some. The V and J calls and clone size come from that table; D and trimming were worked out from the DNA. The data hold about 160,000 clones, with 75% to 90% observed a single time. The chain is built from TRBV6-5 and TRBJ1-5; perhaps TRBD1 as D (6 bases). This TCR came from a human donor with acute or convalescent COVID-19. The donor label of this sample is uncertain. The source material was peripheral blood. The DNA of the CDR3 is TGTGCCACCTTCTTAGGGGGGGCGGTTCAGCCCCAGCATTTT. It codes for CATFLGGAVQPQHF.